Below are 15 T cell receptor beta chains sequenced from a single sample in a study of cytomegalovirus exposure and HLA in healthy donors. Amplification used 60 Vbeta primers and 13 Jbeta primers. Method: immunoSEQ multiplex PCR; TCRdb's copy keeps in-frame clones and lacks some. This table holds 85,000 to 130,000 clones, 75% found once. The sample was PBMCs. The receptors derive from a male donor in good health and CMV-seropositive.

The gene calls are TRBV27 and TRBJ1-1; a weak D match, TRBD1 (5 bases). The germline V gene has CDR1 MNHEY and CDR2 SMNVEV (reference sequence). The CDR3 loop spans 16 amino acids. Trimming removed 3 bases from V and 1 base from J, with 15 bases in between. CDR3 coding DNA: TGTGCCAGCAGTTTTCACGAGAACAGGAGGAACACTGAAGCTTTCTTT. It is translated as CASSFHENRRNTEAFF.

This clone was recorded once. The CDR3 DNA reads as TGTGCCAGCAGTTTGGATGCGGTGGAAAAACTGTTTTTT. It encodes CASSLDAVEKLFF. The chain recombines TRBV28 with TRBJ1-4; no clear D gene. CDR1 is MDHEN and CDR2 is SYDVKM in the germline V gene. V was pared by 3 bases and J by 8 bases, with 10 bases between. The CDR3 runs 13 residues.

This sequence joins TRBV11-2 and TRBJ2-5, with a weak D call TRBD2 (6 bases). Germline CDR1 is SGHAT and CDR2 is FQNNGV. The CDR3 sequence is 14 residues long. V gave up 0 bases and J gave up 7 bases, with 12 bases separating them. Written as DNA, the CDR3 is TGTGCCAGCAGCTTAGATCGGGCGGGGTCGACCCAGTACTTC. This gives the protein CASSLDRAGSTQYF.

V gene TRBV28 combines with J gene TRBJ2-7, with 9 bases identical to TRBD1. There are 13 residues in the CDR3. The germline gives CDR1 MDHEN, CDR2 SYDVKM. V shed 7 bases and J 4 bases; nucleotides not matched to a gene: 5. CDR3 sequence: CASTPDRGYEQYF. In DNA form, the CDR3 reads TGTGCCAGCACCCCGGACAGGGGATACGAGCAGTACTTC. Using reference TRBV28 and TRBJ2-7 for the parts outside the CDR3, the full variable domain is DVKVTQSSRYLVKRTGEKVFLECVQDMDHENMFWYRQDPGLGLRLIYFSYDVKMKEKGDIPEGYSVSREKKERFSLILESASTNQTSMYLCASTPDRGYEQYFGPGTRLTVT.

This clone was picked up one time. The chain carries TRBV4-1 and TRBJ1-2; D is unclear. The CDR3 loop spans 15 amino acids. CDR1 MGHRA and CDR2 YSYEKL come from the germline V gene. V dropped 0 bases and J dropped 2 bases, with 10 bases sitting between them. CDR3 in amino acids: CASSQDLKENYGYTF. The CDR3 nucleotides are TGCGCCAGCAGCCAAGATCTGAAGGAGAACTATGGCTACACCTTC.

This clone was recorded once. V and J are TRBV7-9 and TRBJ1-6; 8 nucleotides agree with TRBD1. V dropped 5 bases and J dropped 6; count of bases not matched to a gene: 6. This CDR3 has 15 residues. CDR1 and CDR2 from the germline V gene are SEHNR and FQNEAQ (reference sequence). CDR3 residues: CASSTRQGSNSPLHF. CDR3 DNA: TGTGCCAGCAGCACTAGACAGGGGAGTAATTCACCCCTCCACTTT.

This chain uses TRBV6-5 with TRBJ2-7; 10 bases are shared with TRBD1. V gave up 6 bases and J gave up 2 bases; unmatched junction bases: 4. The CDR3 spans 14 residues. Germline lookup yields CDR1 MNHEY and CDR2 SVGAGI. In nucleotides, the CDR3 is TGTGCCAGCAGCCGGACAGGGGGTCCCTACGAGCAGTACTTC. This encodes CASSRTGGPYEQYF.

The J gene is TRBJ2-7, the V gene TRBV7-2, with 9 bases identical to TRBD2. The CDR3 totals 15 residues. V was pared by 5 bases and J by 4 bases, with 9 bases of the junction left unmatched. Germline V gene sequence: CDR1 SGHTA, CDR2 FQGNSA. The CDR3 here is CASSHLVAGVYEQYF. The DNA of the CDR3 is TGTGCCAGCAGCCATTTGGTAGCGGGAGTTTACGAGCAGTACTTC. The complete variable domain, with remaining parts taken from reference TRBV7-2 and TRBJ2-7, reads GAGVSQSPSNKVTEKGKDVELRCDPISGHTALYWYRQSLGQGLEFLIYFQGNSAPDKSGLPSDRFSAERTGGSVSTLTIQRTQQEDSAVYLCASSHLVAGVYEQYFGPGTRLTVT.

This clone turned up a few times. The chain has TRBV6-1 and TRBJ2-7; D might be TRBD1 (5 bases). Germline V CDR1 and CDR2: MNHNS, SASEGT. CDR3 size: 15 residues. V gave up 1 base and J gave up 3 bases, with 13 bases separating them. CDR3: CASSEESRAFYEQYF. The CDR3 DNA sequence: TGTGCCAGCAGTGAAGAGTCCAGGGCGTTCTACGAGCAGTACTTC.

The CDR3 nucleotides are TGCGCCAGCAGCTTGGAGTCAGGGGCTCACATAACTAATGAAAAACTGTTTTTT. Protein product: CASSLESGAHITNEKLFF. The rearrangement uses TRBV5-1 and TRBJ1-4, with TRBD1 as a possible D gene (6 bases). The V and J ends lost 0 bases and 1 base respectively, with 16 bases between them. The germline V gene encodes CDR1 SGHRS and CDR2 YFSETQ. The CDR3 sequence is 18 residues long.

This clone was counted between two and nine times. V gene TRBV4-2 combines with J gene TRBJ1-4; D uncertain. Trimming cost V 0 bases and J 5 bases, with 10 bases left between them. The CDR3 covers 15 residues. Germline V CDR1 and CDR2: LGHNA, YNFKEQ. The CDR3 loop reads CASSQEGIINEKLFF. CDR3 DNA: TGTGCCAGCAGCCAAGAGGGCATTATCAATGAAAAACTGTTTTTT.

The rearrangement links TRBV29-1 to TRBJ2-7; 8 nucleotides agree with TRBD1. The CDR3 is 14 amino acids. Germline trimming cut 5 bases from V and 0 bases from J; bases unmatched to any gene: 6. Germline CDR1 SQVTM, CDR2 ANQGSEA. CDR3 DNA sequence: TGCAGCGTTCACGGGACAGGCAGCTCCTACGAGCAGTACTTC. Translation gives CSVHGTGSSYEQYF.

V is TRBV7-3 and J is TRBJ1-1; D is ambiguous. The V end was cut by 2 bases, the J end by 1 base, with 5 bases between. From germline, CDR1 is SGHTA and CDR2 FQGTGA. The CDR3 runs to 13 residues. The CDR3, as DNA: TGTGCCAGCAGCTTACGGTGGAACACTGAAGCTTTCTTT. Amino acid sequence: CASSLRWNTEAFF.

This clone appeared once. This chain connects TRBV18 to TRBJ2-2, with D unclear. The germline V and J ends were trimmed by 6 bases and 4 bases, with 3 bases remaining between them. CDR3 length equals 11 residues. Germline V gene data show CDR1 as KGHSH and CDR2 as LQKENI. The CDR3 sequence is CASSSTGELFF. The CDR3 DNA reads TGTGCCAGCTCCTCCACCGGGGAGCTGTTTTTT.

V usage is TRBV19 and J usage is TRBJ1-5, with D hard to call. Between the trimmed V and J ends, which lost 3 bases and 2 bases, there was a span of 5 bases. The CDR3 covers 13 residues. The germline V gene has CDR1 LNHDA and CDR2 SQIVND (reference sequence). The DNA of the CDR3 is TGTGCCAGTAGTATTAGCGGCAATCAGCCCCAGCATTTT. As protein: CASSISGNQPQHF.